The clone carrying this TCR beta chain showed up many times. Its antigen remains unidentified. The sample comes from a study of T cells in Graves' hyperthyroidism and ophthalmopathy. Study in general: Peripheral blood samples were taken at initial diagnosis, prior to any treatment.

V trimming: 6 bases; J trimming: 1 base; junction bases outside the gene matches: 11. The CDR3 loop spans 17 amino acids. The germline V gene encodes CDR1 SNHLY and CDR2 FYNNEI. General study results and limits: Blood samples included most of the expanded thyroid clonotypes exceeding 0.001.

Template material for amplifying TCR beta CDR3 regions consisted of RNA transcripts. The study used the HTBI primer set for a first-round RT-PCR of the TCR CDR3. TCRdb analysed the multiplex PCR reads with MiXCR anew, one entry per CDR3 protein. Among about 410,000 distinct CDR3 sequences listed, roughly 15% were seen once. V usage is TRBV2 and J usage is TRBJ2-3, with TRBD2 identical over 9 bases. Specimen: blood. This TCR derives from a woman between 25 and 40 years old with Graves' ophthalmopathy. The CDR3 protein is CASREIVSGGRTDTQYF. The CDR3 DNA reads as TGTGCCAGCAGAGAGATCGTAAGCGGGGGGCGCACAGATACGCAGTATTTT.